The sequence of this T cell receptor (beta chain) was determined in a study of blood T cell repertoires in COVID-19. The CDR3 totals 13 residues. Trimming stripped 6 bases from V and 3 bases from J, with 11 bases between. Germline CDR1 and CDR2: ENHRY and SYGVKD. TCRdb's copy holds only in-frame clones and misses some; the assay was immunoSEQ multiplex PCR. The sample lists around 270,000 clones, roughly 89% occurring once. Material for sequencing was peripheral blood. This receptor was identified in a man aged 35 to 55 with acute or convalescent COVID-19. The chain uses TRBV10-3 and TRBJ2-5, with D possibly matching TRBD1 (6 bases). DNA for the CDR3: TGTGCCATCAGGAGACAGGATGAAGAGACCCAGTACTTC. The encoded protein is CAIRRQDEETQYF.